The rows below give T cell receptor beta chains drawn from one sample of a study of shared clonotypes between healthy human individuals. Produced via immunoSEQ multiplex PCR; TCRdb's table is partial and in-frame only. The data show 400,000 or so clones, roughly 96% seen once. The sequenced sample was memory CD8+ T cells sorted from blood. The receptors derive from a man younger than 45 in good health. Each CDR3 is given with its conserved first and last residue. D genes are given only for firm matches. Clone size is given for some rows only: seen once, a few or many times, or a class if the clone is expanded.

j_call | clone_size | v_call | d_call | cdr3_length | cdr3_aa | cdr3_nt
TRBJ2-1 | . | TRBV7-3 | TRBD2 | 15 | CASSLLAGAYNEQFF | TGTGCCAGCAGCTTACTAGCGGGAGCCTACAATGAGCAGTTCTTC
TRBJ2-5 | once | TRBV5-1 | . | 14 | CASSPTGEGETQYF | TGCGCCAGCAGCCCCACAGGGGAGGGAGAGACCCAGTACTTC
TRBJ2-1 | once | TRBV10-1 | TRBD1 | 15 | CASSELTGGYNEQFF | TGCGCCAGCAGTGAGCTGACAGGGGGCTACAATGAGCAGTTCTTC
TRBJ2-7 | . | TRBV27 | . | 13 | CASSIFFGYEQYF | TGTGCCAGCAGTATCTTTTTTGGCTACGAGCAGTACTTC
TRBJ2-1 | . | TRBV30 | . | 13 | CAWSVPLGQLQFF | TGTGCCTGGAGTGTTCCATTGGGGCAGTTGCAGTTCTTC
TRBJ2-1 | . | TRBV5-4 | TRBD2 | 15 | CASSHSGLAYNEQFF | TGTGCCAGCAGCCATTCGGGACTAGCCTACAATGAGCAGTTCTTC
TRBJ1-5 | . | TRBV6-1 | TRBD1 | 15 | CAKGQGRVNNQPQHF | TGTGCCAAAGGACAGGGGAGGGTAAACAATCAGCCCCAGCATTTT
TRBJ2-7 | . | TRBV5-6 | . | 16 | CASSLAPPGRGYEQYF | TGTGCCAGCAGCTTGGCACCCCCTGGGCGGGGTTACGAGCAGTACTTC
TRBJ1-2 | . | TRBV30 | . | 13 | CAQKEGSGYGYTF | TGTGCCCAGAAGGAGGGAAGCGGATATGGCTACACCTTC
TRBJ2-7 | . | TRBV5-4 | TRBD2 | 18 | CASSGKTSGSLPSYEQYF | TGTGCCAGCAGCGGAAAGACTAGCGGGAGCCTACCTTCCTACGAGCAGTACTTC
TRBJ2-1 | once | TRBV7-3 | TRBD2 | 15 | CASSEIAGVGNEQFF | TGTGCCAGCAGCGAAATAGCGGGAGTAGGGAATGAGCAGTTCTTC
TRBJ2-2 | . | TRBV6-1 | TRBD1 | 14 | CASSLQGKAGELFF | TGTGCCAGCAGCCTACAGGGGAAGGCCGGGGAGCTGTTTTTT
TRBJ1-5 | . | TRBV9 | TRBD1 | 15 | CASSAGTGLGQPQHF | TGTGCCAGCAGCGCAGGGACAGGGTTAGGGCAGCCCCAGCATTTT
TRBJ1-1 | once | TRBV30 | . | 13 | CAWSSGVNTEAFF | TGTGCCTGGAGTTCGGGGGTGAACACTGAAGCTTTCTTT
TRBJ2-7 | . | TRBV5-1 | TRBD1 | 17 | CASSRYTSTGLTYEQYF | TGCGCCAGCAGCCGATACACTTCGACAGGGTTGACGTACGAGCAGTACTTC
TRBJ2-7 | . | TRBV10-3 | . | 12 | CAAGTASYEQYF | TGTGCCGCCGGGACGGCTTCCTACGAGCAGTACTTC
TRBJ1-4 | . | TRBV27 | TRBD1 | 16 | CASSSTGIRTNEKLFF | TGTGCCAGCAGTTCGACAGGGATTAGGACTAATGAAAAACTGTTTTTT
TRBJ1-6 | . | TRBV30 | . | 11 | CAWSVYSPLHF | TGTGCCTGGAGTGTATATTCACCCCTCCACTTT
TRBJ2-7 | . | TRBV7-4 | TRBD2 | 16 | CASSRLAGSSSYEQYF | TGTGCCAGCAGTCGACTAGCGGGAAGTTCATCCTACGAGCAGTACTTC
TRBJ2-1 | . | TRBV19 | TRBD1 | 15 | CASSMWTGGYNEQFF | TGTGCCAGTAGTATGTGGACAGGGGGCTACAATGAGCAGTTCTTC
TRBJ2-7 | . | TRBV28 | . | 14 | CASSIQGVMGEQYF | TGTGCCAGCAGCATCCAGGGTGTGATGGGCGAGCAGTACTTC
TRBJ2-7 | . | TRBV20-1 | . | 11 | CSADSSYEQYF | TGCAGTGCTGACAGCTCCTACGAGCAGTACTTC
TRBJ2-2 | . | TRBV19 | TRBD1 | 15 | CASSRAGGNTGELFF | TGTGCCAGTAGTAGGGCAGGGGGTAACACCGGGGAGCTGTTTTTT
TRBJ1-2 | . | TRBV28 | . | 14 | CASSFGGGLYGYTF | TGTGCCAGCAGTTTTGGGGGGGGCCTCTATGGCTACACCTTC
TRBJ1-2 | . | TRBV6-5 | . | 11 | CASGTRTFYTF | TGTGCCAGCGGGACACGAACATTCTACACCTTC
TRBJ2-5 | . | TRBV5-6 | . | 14 | CASSQGQPQETQYF | TGTGCCAGCAGCCAGGGGCAGCCTCAAGAGACCCAGTACTTC
TRBJ2-1 | . | TRBV20-1 | . | 9 | CSVPGVQFF | TGCAGTGTTCCGGGAGTCCAGTTCTTC
TRBJ2-7 | . | TRBV7-9 | . | 12 | CASVGVLYEQYF | TGTGCCAGCGTGGGGGTTCTCTACGAGCAGTACTTC
TRBJ1-4 | . | TRBV5-8 | . | 16 | CASSPGAYRVNEKLFF | TGTGCCAGCAGCCCCGGGGCGTATAGGGTCAATGAAAAACTGTTTTTT
TRBJ1-4 | few | TRBV5-1 | . | 12 | CASRQGGEKLFF | TGCGCCAGCAGACAGGGAGGTGAAAAACTGTTTTTT
TRBJ1-2 | . | TRBV19 | . | 14 | CASSTGLTLYGYTF | TGTGCCAGTAGTACTGGACTCACCCTCTATGGCTACACCTTC
TRBJ1-5 | once | TRBV5-1 | . | 15 | CASSSTGGRNQPQHF | TGCGCCAGCAGCTCGACAGGAGGTAGAAATCAGCCCCAGCATTTT
TRBJ2-1 | . | TRBV2 | TRBD2 | 15 | CASRTGTRSGNEQFF | TGTGCCAGCAGGACCGGGACTAGAAGCGGCAATGAGCAGTTCTTC
TRBJ2-5 | . | TRBV7-9 | . | 15 | CASSLVLAGQETQYF | TGTGCCAGCAGCTTAGTGTTGGCGGGCCAAGAGACCCAGTACTTC
TRBJ2-7 | . | TRBV5-1 | TRBD2 | 15 | CASSLKPGGLYEQYF | TGCGCCAGCAGCTTGAAACCGGGAGGTCTCTACGAGCAGTACTTC
TRBJ2-5 | . | TRBV7-8 | . | 13 | CASSLGAGETQYF | TGTGCCAGCAGCTTAGGGGCGGGAGAGACCCAGTACTTC
TRBJ1-4 | . | TRBV27 | . | 15 | CASSLSRATNEKLFF | TGTGCCAGCAGTTTATCCCGGGCAACTAATGAAAAACTGTTTTTT
TRBJ2-7 | . | TRBV6-5 | TRBD2 | 13 | CASSLAGVDEQYF | TGTGCCAGCAGCCTAGCGGGAGTGGACGAGCAGTACTTC
TRBJ2-7 | . | TRBV25-1 | TRBD2 | 13 | CASSELAGYEQYF | TGTGCCAGCAGTGAACTAGCGGGCTACGAGCAGTACTTC
TRBJ1-2 | . | TRBV11-2 | . | 14 | CASSLSGALYGYTF | TGTGCCAGCAGCTTATCCGGGGCGCTCTATGGCTACACCTTC
TRBJ2-7 | . | TRBV5-6 | . | 15 | CASSPTGSGPYEQYF | TGTGCCAGCAGCCCTACCGGCAGCGGCCCCTACGAGCAGTACTTC
TRBJ2-3 | . | TRBV5-8 | . | 15 | CASSLFRAEGDTQYF | TGTGCCAGCAGCTTGTTTCGAGCGGAGGGAGATACGCAGTATTTT
TRBJ2-1 | . | TRBV19 | TRBD1 | 15 | CASSFWGQGNNEQFF | TGTGCCAGTAGTTTTTGGGGACAGGGTAACAATGAGCAGTTCTTC
TRBJ2-1 | . | TRBV7-3 | TRBD2 | 18 | CASSSQERTSGRFNEQFF | TGTGCCAGCAGCTCACAAGAAAGAACTAGCGGGAGGTTCAATGAGCAGTTCTTC
TRBJ2-6 | . | TRBV5-4 | . | 15 | CASSLAGGGANVLTF | TGTGCCAGCAGCTTGGCCGGGGGTGGGGCCAACGTCCTGACTTTC
TRBJ2-7 | . | TRBV18 | TRBD1 | 14 | CASSPGQGAYEQYF | TGTGCCAGCTCACCGGGACAGGGGGCCTACGAGCAGTACTTC
TRBJ2-7 | once | TRBV10-3 | TRBD1 | 15 | CAISEGQGLSYEQYF | TGTGCCATCAGTGAGGGACAGGGGTTGTCCTACGAGCAGTACTTC
TRBJ2-1 | . | TRBV6-1 | TRBD1 | 13 | CASKWDRYNEQFF | TGTGCCAGCAAGTGGGACAGGTACAATGAGCAGTTCTTC
TRBJ2-3 | . | TRBV7-2 | TRBD2 | 15 | CASSLGLGRADTQYF | TGTGCCAGCAGCTTAGGCCTCGGGAGGGCCGATACGCAGTATTTT
TRBJ2-1 | . | TRBV11-2 | . | 12 | CASSFEGDEQFF | TGTGCCAGCAGCTTCGAGGGCGATGAGCAGTTCTTC
TRBJ2-1 | . | TRBV9 | TRBD2 | 14 | CASTGTSVYNEQFF | TGTGCCAGCACCGGGACTAGCGTATACAATGAGCAGTTCTTC
TRBJ1-3 | . | TRBV5-1 | . | 15 | CASSLAGRRGNTIYF | TGCGCCAGCAGCTTGGCGGGAAGAAGGGGAAACACCATATATTTT
TRBJ1-2 | . | TRBV27 | . | 12 | CASSLQNYGYTF | TGTGCCAGCAGTTTACAAAACTATGGCTACACCTTC
TRBJ2-5 | few | TRBV4-2 | . | 12 | CASSQGGETQYF | TGTGCCAGCAGCCAAGGCGGGGAGACCCAGTACTTC
TRBJ1-2 | . | TRBV6-6 | TRBD1 | 14 | CASSYRGRNYGYTF | TGTGCCAGCAGTTACAGGGGGCGCAACTATGGCTACACCTTC